The 28 T cell receptor beta chains presented below share a single source sample, sequenced in a study of tissue T cells after allogeneic stem cell transplantation. Assay: immunoSEQ multiplex PCR; the TCRdb copy retains only in-frame clones and omits some. The sample holds around 25,000 clones, more than 80% seen once. Sequenced material: blood, taken before transplantation. These receptors were taken from a male donor aged 60 or over who later had graft-versus-host disease after an allogeneic stem cell transplant.

This chain uses TRBV6-4 with TRBJ1-5, with D uncertain. This CDR3 comprises 14 residues. Germline CDR1 is MRHNA and CDR2 is SNTAGT. V was cut by 3 bases and J by 7 bases, with 13 bases left in between. The CDR3 DNA reads as TGTGCCAGCAGTGAAAGCGGGGTAGGACAGCCCCAGCATTTT. This translates into CASSESGVGQPQHF.

The chain has TRBV7-9 and TRBJ1-4; 9 bases are shared with TRBD1. This CDR3 is 14 amino acids long. The junction had 6 bases not matched to a gene; V was cut back by 5 bases and J by 8 bases. Germline V gene lookup returns CDR1 SEHNR and CDR2 FQNEAQ (reference sequence). Here the CDR3 DNA reads TGTGCCAGCAGCAAGGGACAGGGAGGCGAAAAACTGTTTTTT. Translated, it gives CASSKGQGGEKLFF.

The chain couples TRBV14 to TRBJ2-5; D may be TRBD1 (6 bases). This CDR3 has 16 amino acids. The germline V and J ends were trimmed by 1 base and 5 bases, with 17 bases remaining between them. CDR1 SGHDN and CDR2 FVKESK come from the germline V gene. The CDR3 spells CASSQGQVARGETQYF. The CDR3 DNA is TGTGCCAGCAGCCAAGGACAGGTTGCTCGAGGGGAGACCCAGTACTTC.

The chain combines TRBV5-4 with TRBJ2-5, with 7 bases fitting TRBD1. The CDR3 consists of 14 residues. Trimming cost V 2 bases and J 3 bases; bases outside gene matches: 4. Germline assignment: CDR1 SGHNT and CDR2 YYREEE (reference sequence). The CDR3 sequence: CASSFGTAKETQYF. In nucleotides, the CDR3 is TGTGCCAGCAGCTTCGGGACAGCAAAAGAGACCCAGTACTTC. The whole variable domain, remainder taken from reference TRBV5-4 and TRBJ2-5, is ETGVTQSPTHLIKTRGQQVTLRCSSQSGHNTVSWYQQALGQGPQFIFQYYREEENGRGNFPPRFSGLQFPNYSSELNVNALELDDSALYLCASSFGTAKETQYFGPGTRLLVL.

V and J are TRBV10-3 and TRBJ2-7; 10 nucleotides line up with TRBD2. The CDR3 is 17 residues long. Germline CDR1 reads ENHRY; CDR2 reads SYGVKD. With 9 bases clipped from V and 1 base from J, the junction kept 15 bases outside the gene matches. The CDR3 reads CAMGGGYSGRQSYEQYF. Here the CDR3 DNA reads TGTGCCATGGGGGGGGGATATAGCGGGAGGCAATCCTACGAGCAGTACTTC.

This clone was found once. The rearrangement links TRBV6-5 to TRBJ1-2, with a weak D call TRBD1 (5 bases). Germline V lookup: CDR1 MNHEY, CDR2 SVGAGI. CDR3 length: 12 amino acids. V lost 8 bases, J lost 2 bases, and 9 bases lay in between. CDR3 loop: CASGTGNYGYTF. Written as DNA, the CDR3 is TGTGCCAGCGGGACCGGAAACTATGGCTACACCTTC.

The chain is built from TRBV5-4 and TRBJ2-2, with D tentatively TRBD1 (5 bases). Between the trimmed V and J ends, which lost 0 bases and 4 bases, there was a span of 10 bases. Germline V gene lookup returns CDR1 SGHNT and CDR2 YYREEE (reference sequence). CDR3 length equals 15 residues. This CDR3 is CASSLGQGGTGELFF. The CDR3 coding sequence is TGTGCCAGCAGCTTGGGGCAGGGCGGCACCGGGGAGCTGTTTTTT. The whole variable domain, filled in from reference TRBV5-4 and TRBJ2-2, reads ETGVTQSPTHLIKTRGQQVTLRCSSQSGHNTVSWYQQALGQGPQFIFQYYREEENGRGNFPPRFSGLQFPNYSSELNVNALELDDSALYLCASSLGQGGTGELFFGEGSRLTVL.

The V gene is TRBV6-4, the J gene TRBJ2-4; weak D call: TRBD2 (7 bases). CDR1 MRHNA and CDR2 SNTAGT come from the germline V gene. The CDR3 has 15 residues. Trimming pared 1 base from V and 9 bases from J, leaving 16 bases between. CDR3 sequence (DNA): TGTGCCAGCAGTGACTGGGGGGGCGGAATTAGCATTCAGTACTTC. This encodes CASSDWGGGISIQYF.

V and J are TRBV19 and TRBJ2-2; 8 bases are a match to TRBD2. V lost 3 bases, J lost 7 bases, and 1 base stayed unmatched. The CDR3 runs to 13 residues. Germline V CDR1 and CDR2: LNHDA, SQIVND (reference sequence). The chain's CDR3 is CASSIGTSGELFF. The CDR3 coding sequence is TGTGCCAGTAGTATTGGGACTAGCGGGGAGCTGTTTTTT. Complete variable domain (other parts from reference TRBV19 and TRBJ2-2): DGGITQSPKYLFRKEGQNVTLSCEQNLNHDAMYWYRQDPGQGLRLIYYSQIVNDFQKGDIAEGYSVSREKKESFPLTVTSAQKNPTAFYLCASSIGTSGELFFGEGSRLTVL.

The chain carries TRBV4-3 and TRBJ1-1; D not certain. This CDR3 spans 15 amino acids. Germline V gives CDR1 LGHNA, CDR2 YSLEER. V lost 0 bases to trimming and J lost 1 base, with 9 bases between them. CDR3 DNA sequence: TGCGCCAGCAGCCAAGACCTTAAGGGGAACACTGAAGCTTTCTTT. Its translation: CASSQDLKGNTEAFF.

This chain connects TRBV4-3 to TRBJ2-1, with D tentatively TRBD1 or TRBD2 (7 bases each). In germline, CDR1 is LGHNA, CDR2 YSLEER. Trimming removed 0 bases from V and 7 bases from J, with 22 bases in between. There are 18 residues in the CDR3. CDR3 in amino acids: CASSQEGGGSMYGNEQFF. The CDR3, as DNA: TGCGCCAGCAGCCAAGAAGGGGGCGGGAGTATGTACGGTAATGAGCAGTTCTTC.

The chain carries TRBV28 and TRBJ1-3; D is perhaps TRBD1 (5 bases). There are 13 residues in the CDR3. Between the trimmed V and J ends, which lost 5 bases and 6 bases, there was a span of 11 bases. CDR1 is MDHEN and CDR2 is SYDVKM in the germline V gene. CDR3 bases: TGTGCCAGCAGTGAGGGGCGTGTAAACACCATATATTTT. It specifies CASSEGRVNTIYF. Full variable domain (remainder filled in from reference TRBV28 and TRBJ1-3): DVKVTQSSRYLVKRTGEKVFLECVQDMDHENMFWYRQDPGLGLRLIYFSYDVKMKEKGDIPEGYSVSREKKERFSLILESASTNQTSMYLCASSEGRVNTIYFGEGSWLTVV.

The chain couples TRBV5-4 to TRBJ1-3; TRBD1 is a possible D gene (6 bases). Germline-derived CDR1 and CDR2 are SGHNT and YYREEE (reference sequence). The germline V and J ends were trimmed by 2 bases and 3 bases, with 6 bases remaining between them. The CDR3 is made up of 13 amino acids. CDR3 in DNA: TGTGCCAGCAGCTTACAGGGTGGAAACACCATATATTTT. Encoded protein: CASSLQGGNTIYF.

This clone was detected only once. This chain connects TRBV27 to TRBJ1-5; D ambiguous. Trimming took off 4 bases at V and 4 bases at J, with 5 bases between the two ends. The length of the CDR3 is 12 residues. Germline V CDR1 and CDR2: MNHEY, SMNVEV (reference sequence). The CDR3 sequence is CASSSPNQPQHF. CDR3 coding DNA: TGTGCCAGCAGTTCCCCGAATCAGCCCCAGCATTTT.

This chain uses TRBV4-2 with TRBJ2-6; D gene unclear. V was pared by 3 bases and J by 1 base, with 10 bases between. The CDR3 covers 16 residues. CDR1 and CDR2 (germline): LGHNA, YNFKEQ. The chain's CDR3 is CASSHALTSGANVLTF. CDR3 coding DNA: TGTGCCAGCAGCCATGCTCTGACTTCTGGGGCCAACGTCCTGACTTTC.

This sequence joins TRBV7-9 and TRBJ2-1; weak D call: TRBD1 (6 bases). Germline assignment: CDR1 SEHNR and CDR2 FQNEAQ (reference sequence). CDR3 size: 13 residues. Trimming removed 2 bases at V and 4 bases at J, with 6 bases between. CDR3 coding DNA: TGTGCCAGCAGCTTACAGGGGTACAATGAGCAGTTCTTC. Protein sequence: CASSLQGYNEQFF.

The V call is TRBV3-1 (or the pseudogene TRBV3-2), the J call TRBJ2-7; D not certain. Looked up from germline, CDR1 is LGHDT and CDR2 is YNNKEL (reference sequence). The CDR3 is 16 amino acids. Between the trimmed V and J ends, which lost 1 base and 2 bases, there was a span of 15 bases. In nucleotides, the CDR3 is TGTGCCAGCAGCCAAGGGTCCAAGGCAGGAACCTACGAGCAGTACTTC. Its protein is CASSQGSKAGTYEQYF.

The count of this clone is one. This chain links TRBV7-6 with TRBJ1-6; no definite D call. The ends were cut back, 3 bases at V and 3 bases at J, with 15 bases in the middle. Germline V gives CDR1 SGHVS, CDR2 FNYEAQ. This CDR3 is 17 amino acids long. The CDR3 spells CASSLEGVGSYNSPLHF. The CDR3 region has the DNA TGTGCCAGCAGCTTGGAAGGAGTGGGGAGCTATAATTCACCCCTCCACTTT. The full variable domain, its missing parts supplied by reference TRBV7-6 and TRBJ1-6, is GAGVSQSPRYKVTKRGQDVALRCDPISGHVSLYWYRQALGQGPEFLTYFNYEAQQDKSGLPNDRFSAERPEGSISTLTIQRTEQRDSAMYRCASSLEGVGSYNSPLHFGNGTRLTVT.

This sequence joins TRBV19 and TRBJ2-3; TRBD2 aligns across 9 bases. Germline lookup yields CDR1 LNHDA and CDR2 SQIVND (reference sequence). V trimming: 6 bases; J trimming: 0 bases; junction bases outside the gene matches: 7. CDR3 size: 16 residues. For the CDR3, the DNA is TGTGCCAGTAGCCTGCCGGGACTAGCTAGCACAGATACGCAGTATTTT. It translates to CASSLPGLASTDTQYF.

The rearrangement uses TRBV4-1 and TRBJ1-4, with D possibly TRBD1 on 6 matching bases. Trimming removed 0 bases at V and 8 bases at J, with 10 bases between. Germline CDR1 and CDR2: MGHRA and YSYEKL. The CDR3 consists of 14 residues. For the CDR3, the DNA is TGCGCCAGCAGCCAAGAAGGGGGTGAGGAAAAACTGTTTTTT. Translating it yields CASSQEGGEEKLFF.

This clone was counted a single time. The chain is built from TRBV7-2 and TRBJ2-4; TRBD1 aligns across 7 bases. The V segment lost 6 bases and the J segment 2 bases; nucleotides outside the gene matches: 10. CDR3 size: 16 residues. Germline loops: CDR1 SGHTA, CDR2 FQGNSA. CDR3 nucleotide sequence: TGTGCCAGCAGTTCAGTCGGGACAGAGACCAAAAACATTCAGTACTTC. Translating gives CASSSVGTETKNIQYF.

This clone has just a few counts. The genes are TRBV27 and TRBJ1-5; D call uncertain. The V end lost 4 bases, the J end lost 6 bases, and 4 bases lay between the germline ends. The CDR3 runs to 11 residues. CDR1 is MNHEY and CDR2 is SMNVEV in the germline V gene (reference sequence). The CDR3 nucleotides are TGTGCCAGCAGTTCCCCTCAGCCCCAGCATTTT. Encoded protein: CASSSPQPQHF.

The gene calls are TRBV5-6 and TRBJ1-1; TRBD1 aligns across 7 bases. Trimming removed 2 bases from V and 4 bases from J; junction bases left unmatched: 5. This CDR3 contains 14 residues. Germline assignment: CDR1 SGHDT and CDR2 YYEEEE. CDR3 DNA: TGTGCCAGCAGCTTAGGGGGCTGGAGCACTGAAGCTTTCTTT. Amino acids: CASSLGGWSTEAFF.

The chain has TRBV21-1 and TRBJ1-2. TRBV21-1 is listed as a pseudogene. The CDR3 totals 13 residues. The CDR3 protein is CASSKGNREYYTF. CDR3 in DNA: TGTGCCAGCAGCAAAGGTAATAGGGAATACTACACCTTC.

CDR3 sequence reads: CAISYAGGEVGTEAFF. The CDR3 region has the DNA TGTGCCATCAGTTACGCAGGGGGCGAAGTCGGCACTGAAGCTTTCTTT. The chain carries TRBV10-3 and TRBJ1-1, with TRBD1 matching over 8 bases. The CDR3 covers 16 residues. CDR1 and CDR2 from the germline V gene are ENHRY and SYGVKD. V shed 5 bases, J shed 4 bases, and the junction held 12 bases outside the gene matches.

This clone was seen only once. The chain joins TRBV2 to TRBJ1-5; a possible D gene is TRBD1 (5 bases). V dropped 4 bases and J dropped 5 bases, with 9 bases sitting between them. Per the germline V gene, CDR1 is SNHLY and CDR2 is FYNNEI. The CDR3 covers 13 residues. For the CDR3, the DNA is TGTGCCAGCAGTGCCGACAGCCATCAGCCCCAGCATTTT. This translates into CASSADSHQPQHF.

This clone turned up a few times. V gene TRBV7-2 combines with J gene TRBJ2-1; 9 bases are shared with TRBD2. CDR3 length equals 15 residues. The germline V gene encodes CDR1 SGHTA and CDR2 FQGNSA. V was clipped by 5 bases and J by 0 bases; unmatched bases: 2. CDR3 sequence reads: CASSPTSGSYNEQFF. In DNA, the CDR3 is TGTGCCAGCAGCCCGACTAGCGGCTCCTACAATGAGCAGTTCTTC.

This clone showed up just once. The chain carries TRBV5-1 and TRBJ2-5; 8 positions agree with TRBD1. The CDR3 spans 17 residues. The V gene's germline CDR1 is SGHRS and CDR2 YFSETQ. V was pared by 3 bases and J by 4 bases, with 14 bases of the junction left unmatched. The CDR3 DNA is TGCGCCAGCAGCTCTAAGTTAGATGGACAGGGCTCAGAGACCCAGTACTTC. Protein sequence: CASSSKLDGQGSETQYF.